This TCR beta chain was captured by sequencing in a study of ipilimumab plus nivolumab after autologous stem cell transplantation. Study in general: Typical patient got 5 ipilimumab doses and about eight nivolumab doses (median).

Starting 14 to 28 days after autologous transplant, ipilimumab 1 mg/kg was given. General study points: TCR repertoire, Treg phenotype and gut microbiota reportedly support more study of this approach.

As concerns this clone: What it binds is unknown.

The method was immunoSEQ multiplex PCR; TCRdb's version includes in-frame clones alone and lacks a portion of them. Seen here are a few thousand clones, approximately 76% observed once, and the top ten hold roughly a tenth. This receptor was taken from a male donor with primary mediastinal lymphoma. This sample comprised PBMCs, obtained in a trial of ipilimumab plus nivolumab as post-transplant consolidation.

The CDR3 DNA reads as TGCGCCAGCAGTGAGTCCCCCTTCCAAGAGACCCAGTACTTC. Translating it yields CASSESPFQETQYF. V and J are TRBV10-1 and TRBJ2-5; D unclear. CDR1 is WNHNN and CDR2 is SYGVQD in the germline V gene (reference sequence). The CDR3 is 14 amino acids. Trimming left V 0 bases short and J 1 base short, with 6 bases between.